This is a list of T cell receptor beta chains from one sample in a study of tumor-infiltrating lymphocytes in primary liver carcinoma. TCRdb re-analysed the multiplex PCR reads in MiXCR, keeping a single row per CDR3 protein. The sample shows 100,000 or so distinct CDR3 sequences, approximately 70% of them seen only once. Sequencing was performed on liver tumor tissue from sampling region 2. All receptors come from a woman aged 60-75 years with primary liver carcinoma and hepatitis B virus infection. Both conserved end residues are part of each CDR3.

TRBJ2-2 | TRBV28 | CVSRRRGWDTGELFF
TRBJ2-7 | TRBV11-3 | CANSLSGREHEQYF
TRBJ2-3 | TRBV7-3 | CASSLMGTPDTQYF
TRBJ2-1 | TRBV29-1 | CSVARDSDNEQFF
TRBJ2-1 | TRBV12-5 | CPSGLVWGRIDEQFF
TRBJ2-7 | TRBV11-2 | CASSLDWVSLACPYEQYF
TRBJ1-2 | TRBV6-1 | CANSGPGYYGYTF
TRBJ2-7 | TRBV6-5 | CASTSGLAGGKEYF
TRBJ2-3 | TRBV12-3/TRBV12-4 | CASRIPPGETAF
TRBJ1-6 | TRBV6-5 | CASRETENSPLHF
TRBJ1-2 | TRBV11-2 | CASSLDPVRALRYGYTF
TRBJ2-3 | TRBV11-3 | CASSFTRGAPMDTHYF
TRBJ1-1 | TRBV7-3 | CASSSNPGGRTGAFF
TRBJ2-1 | TRBV7-9 | CTSSLGLAEVYNEQFF
TRBJ1-5 | TRBV10-2 | CAGNESSSDQPQHF
TRBJ1-6 | TRBV28 | CASRADRIRNSPLHF
TRBJ2-7 | TRBV6-6 | CASWEAGGREQYF
TRBJ2-1 | TRBV10-1 | CASIEGVSYNEQFF
TRBJ2-3 | TRBV4-2 | CARSPGLAPDTQYF
TRBJ2-7 | TRBV29-1 | CSAAGTASTYEQYF
TRBJ1-5 | TRBV6-5 | CASRRRGGHQPQHF
TRBJ1-5 | TRBV7-9 | CTSSLVYSDNNQPQHF
TRBJ1-2 | TRBV6-5 | CASSPLTGTNGYTF
TRBJ2-2 | TRBV9 | CASSPRLAGAGGELFF
TRBJ1-5 | TRBV6-2/TRBV6-3 | CASSYCGGNQPQHF
TRBJ2-5 | TRBV11-2 | CASSFSRREETQYF
TRBJ1-6 | TRBV4-2 | CRSSDRGSDRNSPLHF
TRBJ2-2 | TRBV12-3/TRBV12-4 | CASRGLQGGTGELFF
TRBJ2-4 | TRBV28 | CASSPTTSSQNIQYF